The entry below describes one T cell receptor (beta chain). The time point is: pretreatment peripheral blood. The record originates from a study of PD-L1 blockade in urothelial cancer. Sequenced by immunoSEQ multiplex PCR; TCRdb stores in-frame clones only, minus some. This sample has about 38,000 clones; just under 85% occur once, and the top ten carry 15%. CDR1 and CDR2 from the germline V gene are SQVTM and ANQGSEA. V shed 3 bases, J shed 4 bases, and the junction held 7 bases outside the gene matches. The CDR3 spans 14 residues. The chain uses TRBV29-1 and TRBJ2-7; 9 positions agree with TRBD1. The sample consisted of PBMCs, taken around atezolizumab (anti-PD-L1) treatment. The clonotype was recovered from an elderly man with urothelial cancer. As DNA, the CDR3 is TGCAGCGTTGACAACGGACAGGGGAGGTACGAGCAGTACTTC. This encodes CSVDNGQGRYEQYF.